The 10 T cell receptor beta chains listed next were all sequenced from one sample in a study of T cell responses to AZD1222 COVID-19 vaccine. The repertoire was sequenced with immunoSEQ multiplex PCR; TCRdb's copy has only in-frame clones and lacks some. The sample has around 150,000 clones; around 94% are singletons. Sequenced here: peripheral blood, sampled 28 days after the second AZD1222 dose. These receptor sequences come from an adult who received the AZD1222 COVID-19 vaccine.

This clone is a singleton in its sample. V usage is TRBV10-3 and J usage is TRBJ1-4, with D unresolved. V lost 0 bases to trimming and J lost 6 bases, with 8 bases between them. The CDR3 has 14 residues. Germline V gene data show CDR1 as ENHRY and CDR2 as SYGVKD. CDR3 nucleotides: TGTGCCATCAGTGAGTCTGAAGGATATGAAAAACTGTTTTTT. It translates to CAISESEGYEKLFF.

Concerning this clone itself: The sample has other DNA sequences that encode this CDR3 too. V gene TRBV12-3 or TRBV12-4 combines with J gene TRBJ1-1, with no clear D. Trimming took 2 bases from V and 5 from J, leaving 3 bases between them. The CDR3 runs 11 residues. CDR3 sequence reads: CASSLRTEAFF. CDR3 DNA sequence: TGTGCCAGCAGTTTAAGGACTGAAGCTTTCTTT.

This chain joins TRBV9 and TRBJ2-1; D is ambiguous. Trimming left V 4 bases short and J 10 bases short, with 15 bases between. The CDR3 totals 13 residues. The germline V gene encodes CDR1 SGDLS and CDR2 YYNGEE. CDR3 sequence (DNA): TGTGCCAGCAGCCCCCGGTGGAAGGAGGAGCAGTTCTTC. Translation gives CASSPRWKEEQFF. The whole variable domain, remainder taken from reference TRBV9 and TRBJ2-1, is DSGVTQTPKHLITATGQRVTLRCSPRSGDLSVYWYQQSLDQGLQFLIQYYNGEERAKGNILERFSAQQFPDLHSELNLSSLELGDSALYFCASSPRWKEEQFFGPGTRLTVL.

This chain joins TRBV2 and TRBJ1-5, with D unclear. This CDR3 is 16 amino acids long. Germline V gene sequence: CDR1 SNHLY, CDR2 FYNNEI. V shed 3 bases and J shed 2 bases, with 14 bases lying between them. CDR3 sequence reads: CASSEGTSGGNQPQHF. CDR3 coding DNA: TGTGCCAGCAGTGAGGGAACTAGCGGTGGCAATCAGCCCCAGCATTTT.

The chain employs TRBV4-1 and TRBJ1-2; possibly TRBD1 for D (6 bases). The CDR3 has 15 residues. Per the germline V gene, CDR1 is MGHRA and CDR2 is YSYEKL. Trimming left V 2 bases short and J 4 bases short, with 14 bases between. DNA for the CDR3: TGCGCCAGCAGCCAATCAACGCAGGGGATCTATGGCTACACCTTC. This translates into CASSQSTQGIYGYTF.

This rearrangement joins TRBV4-2 to TRBJ2-5; possibly TRBD1 for D (5 bases). V shed 1 base and J shed 3 bases, with 15 bases lying between them. CDR1 is LGHNA, CDR2 YNFKEQ, per germline. The length of the CDR3 is 16 residues. The chain's CDR3 is CASSQGAGLLEETQYF. The CDR3 DNA follows: TGTGCCAGCAGCCAAGGTGCAGGGCTCTTGGAAGAGACCCAGTACTTC.

V is TRBV5-1 and J is TRBJ2-5, with TRBD2 matching 11 bases. CDR3 length: 14 amino acids. Trimming took 4 bases from V and 4 from J; bases not matched to a gene: 3. Germline V CDR1 and CDR2: SGHRS, YFSETQ. CDR3 bases: TGCGCCAGCAGCAGGGGACTAGCGGCAGAGACCCAGTACTTC. This translates into CASSRGLAAETQYF.

The CDR3 DNA reads as TGTGCCAGCTCACCGCTCGGGACAGGGTCCTACGAGCAGTACTTC. Translating it yields CASSPLGTGSYEQYF. This rearrangement joins TRBV18 to TRBJ2-7; 9 bases are a match to TRBD1. The V and J ends lost 3 bases and 1 base, in that order; junction bases with no gene match: 4. The CDR3 totals 15 residues. Germline V CDR1 and CDR2: KGHSH, LQKENI.

The chain employs TRBV28 and TRBJ1-3, with D possibly TRBD1 on 6 matching bases. The CDR3 covers 14 residues. Looked up from germline, CDR1 is MDHEN and CDR2 is SYDVKM. Trimming shortened V by 5 bases and J by 2 bases, and 10 bases separated the two germline ends. The CDR3 sequence is CASSIRTAGNTIYF. The CDR3 DNA reads as TGTGCCAGCAGTATCCGGACAGCTGGAAACACCATATATTTT.

This clone occurred once. The CDR3 coding sequence is TGTGCCAGCAGTTTTGGGCAGAACACTGAAGCTTTCTTT. Encoded protein: CASSFGQNTEAFF. The chain links TRBV12-3 or TRBV12-4 to TRBJ1-1, with D hard to call. The CDR3 is made up of 13 amino acids. V dropped 3 bases and J dropped 1 base, with 6 bases sitting between them.